The clone carrying this T cell receptor beta chain was counted only a few times. The antigen remains undetermined. The data were taken from a study of T cell repertoires in cytomegalovirus infection. About the study: It can be stated that public TCR beta signatures indicated CMV infection as well as a matching HLA type.

Study results and limitations: Identification of carriers of CMV plus the relevant HLA was performed using cumulative public TCR beta family frequency. Clonotypes of TCR beta that were HLA-C-restricted and CMV-specific dominated the ex vivo response.

TCRdb ran MiXCR on the reads and lists one entry per CDR3 protein. The sample has nearly 700,000 distinct CDR3 sequences, around 32% seen once. Germline lookup yields CDR1 SGHTA and CDR2 FQGNSA. This CDR3 is 16 amino acids long. With V trimmed by 1 base and J by 3 bases, 8 bases remained unmatched. The rearrangement joins TRBV7-2 to TRBJ2-7; 8 bases agree with TRBD1. The TCR was taken from a human donor in good health (CMV status not recorded). Some clones in this sample may be carry-over from other donors' samples. The sample was cultured PBMCs, taken from culture after CMV antigen stimulation. CDR3 amino acids: CASSLGGVGQGYEQYF. In DNA, the CDR3 is TGTGCCAGCAGCTTAGGGGGGGTAGGACAGGGCTACGAGCAGTACTTC.